This T cell receptor (beta chain) was documented in a study of T cells in narcolepsy. Study-level results: Comparing one patient's CSF and blood CD4+ clonotypes highlighted HCRT- and TRIB2-specific autoreactive clonotypes.

The assay was immunoSEQ multiplex PCR, and TCRdb's table has in-frame clones only and misses some. The repertoire holds some 30,000 clones, with around 86% as singletons. Turning to this clone: What it recognizes is unknown.

This CDR3 is built from 15 residues. Per the germline V gene, CDR1 is SGHRS and CDR2 is YFSETQ. V lost 4 bases and J lost 7; bases outside the gene matches: 8. The clonotype was recovered from a human donor with narcolepsy. Sequencing was performed on CD45RA- memory CD4+ T cells from PBMCs. The chain couples TRBV5-1 to TRBJ1-4, with 9 bases fitting TRBD1. The CDR3 DNA sequence: TGCGCCAGCAGCCCAAGGGGACAGGGTGGTGAAAAACTGTTTTTT. Encoded protein: CASSPRGQGGEKLFF. Complete variable domain (other parts from reference TRBV5-1 and TRBJ1-4): KAGVTQTPRYLIKTRGQQVTLSCSPISGHRSVSWYQQTPGQGLQFLFEYFSETQRNKGNFPGRFSGRQFSNSRSEMNVSTLELGDSALYLCASSPRGQGGEKLFFGSGTQLSVL.